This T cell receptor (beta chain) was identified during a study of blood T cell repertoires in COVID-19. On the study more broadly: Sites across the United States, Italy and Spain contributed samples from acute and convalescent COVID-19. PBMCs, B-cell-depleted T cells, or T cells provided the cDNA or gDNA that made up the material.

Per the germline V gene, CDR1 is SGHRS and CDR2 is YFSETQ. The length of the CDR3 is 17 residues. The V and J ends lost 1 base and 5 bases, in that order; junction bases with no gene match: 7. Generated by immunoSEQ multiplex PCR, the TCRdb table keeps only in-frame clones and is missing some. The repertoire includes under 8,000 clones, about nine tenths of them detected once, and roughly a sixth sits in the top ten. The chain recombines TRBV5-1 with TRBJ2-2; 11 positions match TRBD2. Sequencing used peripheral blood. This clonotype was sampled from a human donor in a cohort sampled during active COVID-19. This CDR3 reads CASSLLSIAGGTGELFF. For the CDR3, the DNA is TGCGCCAGCAGCTTGCTCAGTATAGCGGGAGGGACCGGGGAGCTGTTTTTT.